The T cell receptor (beta chain) under discussion was sequenced for a study of long-term antiretroviral therapy in people with HIV. V lost 5 bases, J lost 2 bases, and 3 bases stayed unmatched. CDR1 and CDR2 from the germline V gene are MNHEY and SMNVEV (reference sequence). The CDR3 spans 13 residues. Sequencing used immunoSEQ v3.0 at survey level. Assay: immunoSEQ multiplex PCR; the TCRdb copy retains only in-frame clones and omits some. Among about 25,000 clones listed, approximately 86% were seen once. The starting material was unsorted PBMCs, obtained 1.2 years after starting antiretroviral therapy. The clonotype was recovered from a man between 45 and 60 years old with HIV. The V and J genes are TRBV27 and TRBJ2-7, with 7 bases aligning to TRBD1. This CDR3 is CASSPGTAYEQYF. The CDR3 nucleotides are TGTGCCAGCAGTCCCGGGACAGCCTACGAGCAGTACTTC.